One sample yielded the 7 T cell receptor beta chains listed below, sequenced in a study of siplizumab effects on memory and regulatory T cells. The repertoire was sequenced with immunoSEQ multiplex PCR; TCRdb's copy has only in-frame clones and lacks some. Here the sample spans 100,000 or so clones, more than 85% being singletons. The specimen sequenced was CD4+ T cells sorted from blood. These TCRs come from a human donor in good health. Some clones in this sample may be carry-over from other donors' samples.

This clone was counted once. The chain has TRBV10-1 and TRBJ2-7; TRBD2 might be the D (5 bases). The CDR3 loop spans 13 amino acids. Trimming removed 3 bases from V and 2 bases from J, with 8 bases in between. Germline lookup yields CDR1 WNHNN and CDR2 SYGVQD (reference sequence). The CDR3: CASSDGLTYEQYF. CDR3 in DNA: TGCGCCAGCAGTGATGGACTTACCTACGAGCAGTACTTC.

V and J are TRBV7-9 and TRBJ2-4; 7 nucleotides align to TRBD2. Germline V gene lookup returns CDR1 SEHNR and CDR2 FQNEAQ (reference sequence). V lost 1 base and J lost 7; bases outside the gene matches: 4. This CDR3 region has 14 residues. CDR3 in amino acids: CASSLGKGGNIQYF. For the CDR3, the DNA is TGTGCCAGCAGCTTAGGGAAGGGAGGGAACATTCAGTACTTC.

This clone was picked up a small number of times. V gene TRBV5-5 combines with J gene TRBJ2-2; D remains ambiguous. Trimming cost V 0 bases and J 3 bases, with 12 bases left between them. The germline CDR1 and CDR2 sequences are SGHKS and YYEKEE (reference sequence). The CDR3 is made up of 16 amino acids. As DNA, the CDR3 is TGTGCCAGCAGCTTGGATCTCAGCGTTTACACCGGGGAGCTGTTTTTT. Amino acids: CASSLDLSVYTGELFF.

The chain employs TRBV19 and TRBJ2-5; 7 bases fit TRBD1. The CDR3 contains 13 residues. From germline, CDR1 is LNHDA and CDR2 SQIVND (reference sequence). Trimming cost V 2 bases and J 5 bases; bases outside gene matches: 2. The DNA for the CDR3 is TGTGCCAGTAGTATAAGGGGGCGGGAGACCCAGTACTTC. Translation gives CASSIRGRETQYF.

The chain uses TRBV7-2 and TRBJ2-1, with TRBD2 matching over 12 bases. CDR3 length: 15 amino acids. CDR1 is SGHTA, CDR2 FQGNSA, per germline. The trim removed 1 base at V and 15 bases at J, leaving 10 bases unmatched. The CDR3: CASSLEPSTSGRRFF. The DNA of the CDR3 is TGTGCCAGCAGCTTAGAACCCTCGACTAGCGGGAGAAGGTTCTTC.

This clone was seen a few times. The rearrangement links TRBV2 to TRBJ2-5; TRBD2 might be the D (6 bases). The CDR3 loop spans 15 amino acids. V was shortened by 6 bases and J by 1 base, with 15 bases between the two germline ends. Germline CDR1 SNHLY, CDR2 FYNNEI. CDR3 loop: CASRAPGLSQETQYF. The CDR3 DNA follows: TGTGCCAGCAGGGCCCCGGGACTCAGCCAAGAGACCCAGTACTTC.

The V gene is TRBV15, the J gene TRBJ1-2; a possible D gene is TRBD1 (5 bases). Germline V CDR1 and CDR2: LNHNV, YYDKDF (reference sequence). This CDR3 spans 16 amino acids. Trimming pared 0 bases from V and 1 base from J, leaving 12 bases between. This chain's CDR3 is CATSRDSGSGNYGYTF. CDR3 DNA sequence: TGTGCCACCAGCAGAGATTCAGGGTCCGGTAACTATGGCTACACCTTC.